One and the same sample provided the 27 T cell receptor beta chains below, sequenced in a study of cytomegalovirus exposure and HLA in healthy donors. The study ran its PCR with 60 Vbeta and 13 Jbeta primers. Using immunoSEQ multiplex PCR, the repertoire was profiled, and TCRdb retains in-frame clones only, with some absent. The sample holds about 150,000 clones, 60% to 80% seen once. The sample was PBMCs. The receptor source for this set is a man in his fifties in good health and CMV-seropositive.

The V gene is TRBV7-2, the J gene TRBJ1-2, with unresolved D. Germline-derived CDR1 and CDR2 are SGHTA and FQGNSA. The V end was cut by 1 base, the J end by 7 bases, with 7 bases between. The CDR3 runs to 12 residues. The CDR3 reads CASSLDTGGYTF. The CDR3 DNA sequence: TGTGCCAGCAGCTTAGATACCGGTGGCTACACCTTC.

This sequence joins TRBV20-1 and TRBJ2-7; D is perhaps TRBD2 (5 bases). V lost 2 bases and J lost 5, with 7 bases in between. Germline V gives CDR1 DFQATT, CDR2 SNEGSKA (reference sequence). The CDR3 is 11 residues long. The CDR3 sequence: CSARNGNEQYF. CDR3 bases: TGCAGTGCTAGAAACGGGAACGAGCAGTACTTC.

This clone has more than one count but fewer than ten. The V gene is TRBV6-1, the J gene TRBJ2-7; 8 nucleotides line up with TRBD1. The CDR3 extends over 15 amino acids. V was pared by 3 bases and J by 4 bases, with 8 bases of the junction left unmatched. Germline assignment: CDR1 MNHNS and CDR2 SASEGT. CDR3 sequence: CASSEPGQAIYEQYF. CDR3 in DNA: TGTGCCAGCAGTGAGCCGGGACAGGCGATTTACGAGCAGTACTTC.

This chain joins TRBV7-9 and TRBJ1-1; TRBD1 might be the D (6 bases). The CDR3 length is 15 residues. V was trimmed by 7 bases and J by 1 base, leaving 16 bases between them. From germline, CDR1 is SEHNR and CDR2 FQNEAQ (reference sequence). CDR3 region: CASKGGSGKNTEAFF. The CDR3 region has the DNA TGTGCCAGCAAAGGGGGATCGGGAAAGAACACTGAAGCTTTCTTT.

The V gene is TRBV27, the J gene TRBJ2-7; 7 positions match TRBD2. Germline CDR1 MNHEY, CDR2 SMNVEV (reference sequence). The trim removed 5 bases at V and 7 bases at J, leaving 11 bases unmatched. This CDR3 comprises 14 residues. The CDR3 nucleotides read TGTGCCAGCAGTCCAATGAGCGGGACCGAGGAGCAGTACTTC. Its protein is CASSPMSGTEEQYF.

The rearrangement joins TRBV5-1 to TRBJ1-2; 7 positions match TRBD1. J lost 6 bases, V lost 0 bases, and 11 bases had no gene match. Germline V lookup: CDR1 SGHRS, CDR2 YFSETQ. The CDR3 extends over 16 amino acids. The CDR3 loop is CASSLEPRRGFDGYTF. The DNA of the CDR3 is TGCGCCAGCAGCTTGGAGCCCCGCAGGGGGTTTGATGGCTACACCTTC.

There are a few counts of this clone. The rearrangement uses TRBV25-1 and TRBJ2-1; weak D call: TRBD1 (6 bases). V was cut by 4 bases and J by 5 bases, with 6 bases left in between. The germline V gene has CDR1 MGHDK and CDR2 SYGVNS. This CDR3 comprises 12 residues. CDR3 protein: CASSGDNNEQFF. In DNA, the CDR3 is TGTGCCAGCAGTGGGGACAACAATGAGCAGTTCTTC. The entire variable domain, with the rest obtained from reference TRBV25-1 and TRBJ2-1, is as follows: EADIYQTPRYLVIGTGKKITLECSQTMGHDKMYWYQQDPGMELHLIHYSYGVNSTEKGDLSSESTVSRIRTEHFPLTLESARPSHTSQYLCASSGDNNEQFFGPGTRLTVL.

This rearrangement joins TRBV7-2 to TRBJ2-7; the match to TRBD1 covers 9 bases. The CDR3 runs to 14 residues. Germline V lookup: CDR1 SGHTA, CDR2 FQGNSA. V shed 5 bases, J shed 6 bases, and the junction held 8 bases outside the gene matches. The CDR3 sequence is CASSLLGQGGEQYF. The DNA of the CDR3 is TGTGCCAGCAGCCTCCTGGGACAGGGAGGCGAGCAGTACTTC. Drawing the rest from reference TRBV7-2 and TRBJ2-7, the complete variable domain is GAGVSQSPSNKVTEKGKDVELRCDPISGHTALYWYRQSLGQGLEFLIYFQGNSAPDKSGLPSDRFSAERTGGSVSTLTIQRTQQEDSAVYLCASSLLGQGGEQYFGPGTRLTVT.

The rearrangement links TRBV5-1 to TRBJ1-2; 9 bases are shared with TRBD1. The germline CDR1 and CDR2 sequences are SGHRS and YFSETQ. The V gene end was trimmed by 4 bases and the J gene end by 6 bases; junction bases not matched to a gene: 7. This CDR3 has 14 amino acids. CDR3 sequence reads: CASSIRTGVNGYTF. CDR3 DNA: TGCGCCAGCAGCATAAGGACAGGGGTAAATGGCTACACCTTC.

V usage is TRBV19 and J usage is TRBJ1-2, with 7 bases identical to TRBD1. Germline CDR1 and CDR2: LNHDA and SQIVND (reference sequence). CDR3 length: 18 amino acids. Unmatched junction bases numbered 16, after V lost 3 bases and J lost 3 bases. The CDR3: CASSMARVKDRSDYGYTF. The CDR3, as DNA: TGTGCCAGTAGTATGGCTCGGGTGAAGGACAGGTCTGACTATGGCTACACCTTC.

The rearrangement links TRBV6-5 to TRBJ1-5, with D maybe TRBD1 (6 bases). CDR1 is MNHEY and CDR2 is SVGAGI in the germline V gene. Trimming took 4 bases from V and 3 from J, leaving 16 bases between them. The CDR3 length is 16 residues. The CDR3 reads CASSSLRRGSNQPQHF. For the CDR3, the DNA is TGTGCCAGCAGTTCCCTCCGCAGGGGATCCAATCAGCCCCAGCATTTT.

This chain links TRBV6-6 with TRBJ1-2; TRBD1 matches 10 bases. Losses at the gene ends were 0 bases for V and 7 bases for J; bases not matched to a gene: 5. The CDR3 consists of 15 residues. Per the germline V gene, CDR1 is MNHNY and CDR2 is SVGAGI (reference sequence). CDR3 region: CASSYSGQGNIGYTF. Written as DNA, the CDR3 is TGTGCCAGCAGTTACTCGGGACAGGGGAATATTGGCTACACCTTC.

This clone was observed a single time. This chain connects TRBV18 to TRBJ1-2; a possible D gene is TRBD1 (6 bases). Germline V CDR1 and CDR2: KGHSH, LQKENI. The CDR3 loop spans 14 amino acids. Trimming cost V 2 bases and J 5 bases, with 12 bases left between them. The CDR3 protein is CASSPGIRGYGYTF. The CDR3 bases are TGTGCCAGCTCACCAGGGATCAGGGGATATGGCTACACCTTC.

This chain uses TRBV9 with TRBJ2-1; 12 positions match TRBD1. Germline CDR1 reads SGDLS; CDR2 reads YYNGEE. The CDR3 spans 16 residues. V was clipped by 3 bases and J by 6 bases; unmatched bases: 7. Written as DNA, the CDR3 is TGTGCCAGCAGCGGAACGGGGACAGGGGGCCCCAATGAGCAGTTCTTC. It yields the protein CASSGTGTGGPNEQFF.

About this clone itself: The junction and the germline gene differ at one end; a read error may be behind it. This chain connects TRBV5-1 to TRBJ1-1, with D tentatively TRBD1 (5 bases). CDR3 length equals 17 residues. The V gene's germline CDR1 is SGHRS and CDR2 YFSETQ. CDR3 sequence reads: CVSSRISLGGRNTEAFF. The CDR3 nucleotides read TGCGTCAGCAGCCGGATCTCTTTGGGGGGAAGGAACACTGAAGCTTTCTTT.

The CDR3 loop reads CASNPPSGRGNEQFF. As DNA, the CDR3 is TGTGCCAGCAACCCACCTAGCGGGAGGGGGAATGAGCAGTTCTTC. This sequence joins TRBV11-2 and TRBJ2-1, with 12 positions matching TRBD2. Germline CDR1 SGHAT, CDR2 FQNNGV. CDR3 length: 15 amino acids. V lost 7 bases, J lost 7 bases, and 8 bases stayed unmatched.

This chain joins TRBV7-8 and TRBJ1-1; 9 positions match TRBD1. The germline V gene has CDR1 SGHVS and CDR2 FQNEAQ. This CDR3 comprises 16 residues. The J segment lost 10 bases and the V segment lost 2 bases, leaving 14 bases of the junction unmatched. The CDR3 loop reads CASSLKSDRDRVRAFF. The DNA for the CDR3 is TGTGCCAGCAGCTTAAAGAGCGACCGGGACAGGGTACGAGCTTTCTTT.

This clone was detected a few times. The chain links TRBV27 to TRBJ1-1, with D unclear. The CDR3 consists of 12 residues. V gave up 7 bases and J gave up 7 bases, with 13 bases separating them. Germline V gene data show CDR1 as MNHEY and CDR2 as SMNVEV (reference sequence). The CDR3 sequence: CASNRRYNEAFF. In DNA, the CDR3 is TGTGCCAGCAACCGCCGATACAATGAAGCTTTCTTT.

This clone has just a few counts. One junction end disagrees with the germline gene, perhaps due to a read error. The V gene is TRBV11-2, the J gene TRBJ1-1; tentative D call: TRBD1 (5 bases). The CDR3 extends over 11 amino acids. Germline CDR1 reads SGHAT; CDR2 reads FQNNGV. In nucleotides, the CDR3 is TGTGCCAGCAGCCCCACGGGGGGATTGATCTTT. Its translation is CASSPTGGLIF.

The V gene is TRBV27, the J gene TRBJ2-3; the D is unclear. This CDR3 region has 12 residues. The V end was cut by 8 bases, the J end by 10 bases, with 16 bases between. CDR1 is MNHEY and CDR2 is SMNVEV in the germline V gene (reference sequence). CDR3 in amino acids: CASGAFFQAQYF. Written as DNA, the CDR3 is TGTGCCAGCGGCGCTTTTTTCCAGGCGCAGTATTTT.

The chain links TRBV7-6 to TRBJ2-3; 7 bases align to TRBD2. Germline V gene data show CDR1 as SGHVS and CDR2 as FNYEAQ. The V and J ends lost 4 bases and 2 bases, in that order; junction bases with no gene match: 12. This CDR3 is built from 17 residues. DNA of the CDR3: TGTGCCAGCAGCTATGGGGGGGTTGGGGTCCTCACAGATACGCAGTATTTT. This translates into CASSYGGVGVLTDTQYF.

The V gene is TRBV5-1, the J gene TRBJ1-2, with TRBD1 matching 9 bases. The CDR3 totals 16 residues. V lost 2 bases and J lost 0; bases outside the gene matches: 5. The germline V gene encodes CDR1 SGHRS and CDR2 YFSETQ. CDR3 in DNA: TGCGCCAGCAGCTTACAGGGGGCAAAAGCTAACTATGGCTACACCTTC. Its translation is CASSLQGAKANYGYTF.

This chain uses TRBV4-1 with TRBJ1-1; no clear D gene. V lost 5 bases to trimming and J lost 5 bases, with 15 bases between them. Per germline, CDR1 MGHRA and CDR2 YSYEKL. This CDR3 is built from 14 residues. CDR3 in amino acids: CASSGWVEGTEAFF. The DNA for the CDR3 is TGCGCCAGCAGCGGATGGGTTGAGGGAACTGAAGCTTTCTTT.

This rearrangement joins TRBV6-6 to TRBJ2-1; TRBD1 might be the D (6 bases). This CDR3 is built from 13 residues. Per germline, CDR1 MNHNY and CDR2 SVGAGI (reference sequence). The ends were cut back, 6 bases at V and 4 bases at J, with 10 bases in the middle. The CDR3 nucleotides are TGTGCCAGCAGCGGACAGCAATACAATGAGCAGTTCTTC. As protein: CASSGQQYNEQFF.

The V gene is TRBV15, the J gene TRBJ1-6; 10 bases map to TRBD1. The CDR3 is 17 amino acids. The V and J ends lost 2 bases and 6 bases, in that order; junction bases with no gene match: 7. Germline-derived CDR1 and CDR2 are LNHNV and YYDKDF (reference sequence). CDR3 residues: CATSRIGTGVGNSPLHF. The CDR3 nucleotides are TGTGCCACCAGCAGAATAGGGACAGGGGTGGGTAATTCACCCCTCCACTTT.

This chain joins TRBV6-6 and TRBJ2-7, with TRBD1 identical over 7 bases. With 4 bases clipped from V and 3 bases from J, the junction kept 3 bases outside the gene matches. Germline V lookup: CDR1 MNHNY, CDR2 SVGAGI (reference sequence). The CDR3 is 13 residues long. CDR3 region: CASSLGQNYEQYF. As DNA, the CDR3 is TGTGCCAGCAGTTTGGGACAGAACTACGAGCAGTACTTC.

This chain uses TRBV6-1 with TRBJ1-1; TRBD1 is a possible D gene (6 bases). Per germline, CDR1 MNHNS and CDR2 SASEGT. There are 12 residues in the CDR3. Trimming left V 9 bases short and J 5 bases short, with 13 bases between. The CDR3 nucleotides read TGTGCCAGGAACCAGGGGTTTACTGAAGCTTTCTTT. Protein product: CARNQGFTEAFF.